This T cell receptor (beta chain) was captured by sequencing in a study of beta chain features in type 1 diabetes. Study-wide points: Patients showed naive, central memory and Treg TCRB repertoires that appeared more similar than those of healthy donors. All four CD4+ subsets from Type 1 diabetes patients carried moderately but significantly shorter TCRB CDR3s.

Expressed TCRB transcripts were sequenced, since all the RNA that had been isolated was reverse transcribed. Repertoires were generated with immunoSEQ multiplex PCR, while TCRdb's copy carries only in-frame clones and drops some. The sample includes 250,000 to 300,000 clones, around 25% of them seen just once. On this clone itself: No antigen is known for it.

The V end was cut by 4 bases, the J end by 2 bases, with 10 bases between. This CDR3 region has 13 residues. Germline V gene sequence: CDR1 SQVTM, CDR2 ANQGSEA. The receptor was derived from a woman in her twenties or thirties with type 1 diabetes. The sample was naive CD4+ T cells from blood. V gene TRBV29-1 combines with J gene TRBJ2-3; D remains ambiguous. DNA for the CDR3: TGCAGCGTTGGTCTACCCCTCACAGATACGCAGTATTTT. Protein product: CSVGLPLTDTQYF.